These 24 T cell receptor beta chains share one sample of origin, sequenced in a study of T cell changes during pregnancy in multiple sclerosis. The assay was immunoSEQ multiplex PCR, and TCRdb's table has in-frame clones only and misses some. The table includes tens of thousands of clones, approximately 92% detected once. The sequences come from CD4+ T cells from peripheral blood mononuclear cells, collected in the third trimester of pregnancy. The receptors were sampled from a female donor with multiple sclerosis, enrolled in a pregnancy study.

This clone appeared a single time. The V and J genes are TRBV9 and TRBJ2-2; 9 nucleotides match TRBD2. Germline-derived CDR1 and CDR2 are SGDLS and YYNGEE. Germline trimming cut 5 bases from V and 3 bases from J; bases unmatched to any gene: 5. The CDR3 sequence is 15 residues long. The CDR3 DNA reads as TGTGCCAGCAGTGTGGGACTAGCTTACACCGGGGAGCTGTTTTTT. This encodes CASSVGLAYTGELFF.

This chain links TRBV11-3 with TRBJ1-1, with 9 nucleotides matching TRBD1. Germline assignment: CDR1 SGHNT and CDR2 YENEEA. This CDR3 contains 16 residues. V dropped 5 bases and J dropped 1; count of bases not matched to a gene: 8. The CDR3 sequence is CASSPGQGRGNTEAFF. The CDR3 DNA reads TGTGCCAGCAGCCCCGGACAGGGGAGGGGGAACACTGAAGCTTTCTTT.

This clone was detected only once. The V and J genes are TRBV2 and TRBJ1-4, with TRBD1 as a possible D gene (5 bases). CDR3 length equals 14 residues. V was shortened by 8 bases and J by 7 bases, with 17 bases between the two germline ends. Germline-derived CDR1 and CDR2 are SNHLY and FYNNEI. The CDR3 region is CASSTGTEIEKLFF. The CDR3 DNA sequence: TGTGCCAGCTCAACCGGGACTGAAATTGAAAAACTGTTTTTT. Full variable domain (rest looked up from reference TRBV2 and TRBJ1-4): EPEVTQTPSHQVTQMGQEVILRCVPISNHLYFYWYRQILGQKVEFLVSFYNNEISEKSEIFDDQFSVERPDGSNFTLKIRSTKLEDSAMYFCASSTGTEIEKLFFGSGTQLSVL.

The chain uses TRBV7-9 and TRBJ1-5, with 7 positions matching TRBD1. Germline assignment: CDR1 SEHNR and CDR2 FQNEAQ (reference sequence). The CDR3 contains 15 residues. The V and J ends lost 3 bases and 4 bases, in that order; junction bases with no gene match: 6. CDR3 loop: CASSLSNRGNQPQHF. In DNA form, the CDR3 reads TGTGCCAGCAGCTTGAGCAACAGGGGAAATCAGCCCCAGCATTTT.

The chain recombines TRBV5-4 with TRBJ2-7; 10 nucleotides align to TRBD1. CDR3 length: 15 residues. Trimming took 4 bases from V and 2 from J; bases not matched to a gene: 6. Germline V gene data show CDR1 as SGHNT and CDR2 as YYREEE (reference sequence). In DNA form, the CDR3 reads TGTGCCAGCAGCGGGGGGACAGGGGCAACCTACGAGCAGTACTTC. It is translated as CASSGGTGATYEQYF.

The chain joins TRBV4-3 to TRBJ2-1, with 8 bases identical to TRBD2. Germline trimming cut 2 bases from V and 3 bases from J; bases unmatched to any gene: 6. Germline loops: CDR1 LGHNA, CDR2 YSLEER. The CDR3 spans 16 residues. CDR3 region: CASSQSSGGNYNEQFF. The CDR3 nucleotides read TGCGCCAGCAGCCAATCGAGCGGGGGCAACTACAATGAGCAGTTCTTC.

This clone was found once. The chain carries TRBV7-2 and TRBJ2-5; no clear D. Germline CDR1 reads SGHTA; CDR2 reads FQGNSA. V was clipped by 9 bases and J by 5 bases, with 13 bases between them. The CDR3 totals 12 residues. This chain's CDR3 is CASSERLETQYF. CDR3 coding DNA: TGTGCCAGTTCTGAGCGATTGGAGACCCAGTACTTC.

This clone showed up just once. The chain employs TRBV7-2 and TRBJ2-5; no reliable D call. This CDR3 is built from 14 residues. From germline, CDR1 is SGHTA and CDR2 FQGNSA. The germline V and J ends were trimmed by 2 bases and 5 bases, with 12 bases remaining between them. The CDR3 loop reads CASSLKLAGETQYF. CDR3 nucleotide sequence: TGTGCCAGCAGCTTAAAGTTAGCCGGGGAGACCCAGTACTTC.

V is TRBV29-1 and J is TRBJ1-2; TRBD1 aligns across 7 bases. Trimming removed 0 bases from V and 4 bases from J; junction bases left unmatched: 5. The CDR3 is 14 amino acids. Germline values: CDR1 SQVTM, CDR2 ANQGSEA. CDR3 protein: CSVEDHRGIYGYTF. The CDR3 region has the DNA TGCAGCGTTGAAGATCACAGGGGCATCTATGGCTACACCTTC.

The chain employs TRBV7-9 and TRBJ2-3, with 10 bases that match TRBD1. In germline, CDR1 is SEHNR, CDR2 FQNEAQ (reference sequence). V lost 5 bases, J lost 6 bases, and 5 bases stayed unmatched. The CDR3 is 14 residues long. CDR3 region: CASSRGQGTDTQYF. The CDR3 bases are TGTGCCAGCAGCCGGGGACAGGGGACCGATACGCAGTATTTT.

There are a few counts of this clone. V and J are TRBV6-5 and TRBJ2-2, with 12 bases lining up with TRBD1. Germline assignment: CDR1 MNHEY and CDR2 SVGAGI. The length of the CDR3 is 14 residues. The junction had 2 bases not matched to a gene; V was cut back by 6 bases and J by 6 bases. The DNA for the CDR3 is TGTGCCAGCAGGGGACAGGGGGCTCCCGGGGAGCTGTTTTTT. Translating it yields CASRGQGAPGELFF.

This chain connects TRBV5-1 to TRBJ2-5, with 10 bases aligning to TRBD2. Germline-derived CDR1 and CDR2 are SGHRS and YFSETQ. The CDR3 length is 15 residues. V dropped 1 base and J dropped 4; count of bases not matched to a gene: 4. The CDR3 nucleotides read TGCGCCAGCAGCTTGATAGTAGCGGGGGGAGAGACCCAGTACTTC. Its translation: CASSLIVAGGETQYF.

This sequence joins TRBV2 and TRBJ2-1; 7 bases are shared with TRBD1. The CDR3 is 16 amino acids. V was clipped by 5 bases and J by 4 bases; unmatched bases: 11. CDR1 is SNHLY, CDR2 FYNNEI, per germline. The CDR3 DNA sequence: TGTGCCAGCAGTAGCGCTTGGGACAGCGTTTACAATGAGCAGTTCTTC. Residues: CASSSAWDSVYNEQFF.

CDR3 nucleotides: TGCGCCAGCGCTCCTAGCGGGGGGCTCGTCTCCTACAATGAGCAGTTCTTC. Translated: CASAPSGGLVSYNEQFF. The chain employs TRBV4-1 and TRBJ2-1; 11 nucleotides agree with TRBD2. This CDR3 is built from 17 residues. The J segment lost 0 bases and the V segment lost 8 bases, leaving 9 bases of the junction unmatched. Germline-derived CDR1 and CDR2 are MGHRA and YSYEKL.

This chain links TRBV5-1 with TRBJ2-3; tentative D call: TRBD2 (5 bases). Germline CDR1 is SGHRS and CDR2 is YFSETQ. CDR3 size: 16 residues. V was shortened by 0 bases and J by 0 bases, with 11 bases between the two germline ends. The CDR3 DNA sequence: TGCGCCAGCAGCTTGGAAGCGGTAACTAGCACAGATACGCAGTATTTT. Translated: CASSLEAVTSTDTQYF. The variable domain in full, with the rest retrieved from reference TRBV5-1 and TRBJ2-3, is KAGVTQTPRYLIKTRGQQVTLSCSPISGHRSVSWYQQTPGQGLQFLFEYFSETQRNKGNFPGRFSGRQFSNSRSEMNVSTLELGDSALYLCASSLEAVTSTDTQYFGPGTRLTVL.

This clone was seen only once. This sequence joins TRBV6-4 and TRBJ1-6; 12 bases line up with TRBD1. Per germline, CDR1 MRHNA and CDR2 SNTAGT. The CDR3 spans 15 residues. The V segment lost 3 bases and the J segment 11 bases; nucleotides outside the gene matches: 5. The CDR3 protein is CASSDGTGGITPLHF. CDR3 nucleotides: TGTGCCAGCAGTGATGGGACAGGGGGCATTACACCCCTCCACTTT.

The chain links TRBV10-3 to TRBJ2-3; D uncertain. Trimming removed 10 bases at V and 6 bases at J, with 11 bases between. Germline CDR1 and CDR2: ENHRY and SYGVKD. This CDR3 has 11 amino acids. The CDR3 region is CATSTGDTQYF. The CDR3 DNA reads TGTGCCACTTCGACTGGGGATACGCAGTATTTT.

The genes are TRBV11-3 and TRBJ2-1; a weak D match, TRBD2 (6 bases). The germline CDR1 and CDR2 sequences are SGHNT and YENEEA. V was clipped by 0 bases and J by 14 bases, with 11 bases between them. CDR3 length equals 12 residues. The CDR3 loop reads CASSLEGGEKFF. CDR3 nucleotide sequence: TGTGCCAGCAGCTTAGAGGGCGGGGAAAAGTTCTTC.

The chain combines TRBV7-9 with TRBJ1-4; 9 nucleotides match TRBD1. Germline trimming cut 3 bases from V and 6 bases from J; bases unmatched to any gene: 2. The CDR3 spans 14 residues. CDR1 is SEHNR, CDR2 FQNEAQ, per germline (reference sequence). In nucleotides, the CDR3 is TGTGCCAGCAGCTTGAACAGGGGGCATGAAAAACTGTTTTTT. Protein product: CASSLNRGHEKLFF.

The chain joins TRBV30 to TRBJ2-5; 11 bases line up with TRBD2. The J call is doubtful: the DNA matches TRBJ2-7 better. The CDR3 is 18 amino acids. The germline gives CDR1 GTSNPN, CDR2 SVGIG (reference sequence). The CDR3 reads CAWDRLRLTSGISYEQYF. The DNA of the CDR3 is TGTGCCTGGGATCGACTCAGGCTGACTAGCGGGATTTCCTACGAGCAGTACTTC.

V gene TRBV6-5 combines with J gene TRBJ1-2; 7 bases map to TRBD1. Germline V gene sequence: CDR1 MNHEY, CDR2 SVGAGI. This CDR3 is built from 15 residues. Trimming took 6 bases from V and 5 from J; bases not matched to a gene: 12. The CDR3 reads CASSPLRGRRYGYTF. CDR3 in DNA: TGTGCCAGCAGCCCCCTAAGGGGGCGGAGGTATGGCTACACCTTC.

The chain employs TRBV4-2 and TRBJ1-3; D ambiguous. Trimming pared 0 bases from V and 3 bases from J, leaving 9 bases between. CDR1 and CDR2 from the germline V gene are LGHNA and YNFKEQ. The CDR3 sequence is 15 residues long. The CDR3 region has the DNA TGTGCCAGCAGCCAAGATCGAGGGTTTGGAAACACCATATATTTT. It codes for CASSQDRGFGNTIYF.

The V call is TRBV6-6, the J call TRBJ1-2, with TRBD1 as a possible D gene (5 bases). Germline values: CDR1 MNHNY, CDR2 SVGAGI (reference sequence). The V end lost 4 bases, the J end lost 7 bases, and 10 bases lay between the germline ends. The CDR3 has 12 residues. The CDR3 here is CASSLQGSGYTF. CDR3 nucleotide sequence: TGTGCCAGCAGTTTGCAGGGAAGTGGCTACACCTTC.

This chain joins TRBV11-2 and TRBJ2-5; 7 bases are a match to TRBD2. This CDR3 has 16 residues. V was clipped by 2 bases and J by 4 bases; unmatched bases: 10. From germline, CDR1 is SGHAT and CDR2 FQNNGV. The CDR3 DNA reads TGTGCCAGCAGCTTACTCCCGGGGGGAGTCTCAGAGACCCAGTACTTC. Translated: CASSLLPGGVSETQYF.